Listed here are 29 T cell receptor beta chains from one sample, sequenced in a study of T cells after yellow fever vaccination. TCRdb analysed the 5' RACE reads with MiXCR anew, one entry per CDR3 protein. The sample holds 95,000 to 150,000 distinct CDR3 sequences; about 7% are singletons and the top ten take roughly 2.5%. The material sequenced was CD4+ T cells sorted from PBMCs, taken 10 to 11 days after the first yellow fever vaccination. The receptors shown here come from a man aged 18 to 30 who received the YFV17D yellow fever vaccine.

This clonotype has at least ten counts. The CDR3 DNA reads as TGCAGTGCTAGGTGGCAGCTTGAAGCTTTCTTT. Translating it yields CSARWQLEAFF. This sequence joins TRBV20-1 and TRBJ1-1; D unresolved. Trimming removed 3 bases from V and 7 bases from J, with 9 bases in between. The CDR3 is 11 amino acids. CDR1 is DFQATT, CDR2 SNEGSKA, per germline (reference sequence).

This clonotype was counted only a few times. The rearrangement joins TRBV7-7 to TRBJ1-4; the match to TRBD1 covers 9 bases. After removal of 5 bases from V and 6 bases from J, the junction contained 7 bases not matched to a gene. The CDR3 runs 15 residues. Germline values: CDR1 SSHAT, CDR2 FNYEAQ (reference sequence). The CDR3, as DNA: TGTGCCAGCAGCGCGGGACAGGGAAAGCATGAAAAACTGTTTTTT. This translates into CASSAGQGKHEKLFF.

Ten or more counts support this clonotype. V usage is TRBV7-2 and J usage is TRBJ2-5; D may be TRBD2 (5 bases). Germline V gene sequence: CDR1 SGHTA, CDR2 FQGNSA. Between the trimmed V and J ends, which lost 1 base and 1 base, there was a span of 10 bases. This CDR3 is built from 15 residues. In DNA form, the CDR3 reads TGTGCCAGCAGCTTAGTCCTAGCCCGCCAAGAGACCCAGTACTTC. Protein sequence: CASSLVLARQETQYF.

The chain links TRBV29-1 to TRBJ1-6; 7 positions match TRBD1. Germline-derived CDR1 and CDR2 are SQVTM and ANQGSEA. Germline trimming cut 6 bases from V and 6 bases from J; bases unmatched to any gene: 8. This CDR3 has 14 amino acids. CDR3 in amino acids: CSVSLTGTNSPLHF. Here the CDR3 DNA reads TGCAGCGTCTCATTGACAGGGACTAATTCACCCCTCCACTTT.

This clonotype was picked up many times. The V and J genes are TRBV14 and TRBJ2-1; D remains ambiguous. Germline-derived CDR1 and CDR2 are SGHDN and FVKESK. V was clipped by 1 base and J by 12 bases, with 28 bases between them. The CDR3 is made up of 18 amino acids. CDR3 DNA: TGTGCCAGCAGCCAAGTCCCACAGATTGTAGGGTTACAGTCGGGGCAGTTCTTC. Translation: CASSQVPQIVGLQSGQFF.

This clonotype was recorded at least ten times. The chain carries TRBV5-8 and TRBJ2-1, with 9 bases identical to TRBD1. The CDR3 extends over 17 amino acids. The ends lost 2 bases at V and 2 bases at J; junction bases unmatched: 8. Germline V CDR1 and CDR2: SGHTS, YDEGEE. The CDR3 DNA sequence: TGTGCCAGCAGCTTTAAGGAGGGACAGGGCCCCTACAATGAGCAGTTCTTC. This gives the protein CASSFKEGQGPYNEQFF.

This clonotype was observed a handful of times. The chain is built from TRBV5-1 and TRBJ2-1; D is unresolved. V was clipped by 3 bases and J by 0 bases, with 13 bases between them. Germline CDR1 and CDR2: SGHRS and YFSETQ. The CDR3 runs 16 residues. DNA for the CDR3: TGCGCCAGCAGCTCACACCGCAGGAGCTCCTACAATGAGCAGTTCTTC. It encodes CASSSHRRSSYNEQFF. Full variable domain (rest looked up from reference TRBV5-1 and TRBJ2-1): KAGVTQTPRYLIKTRGQQVTLSCSPISGHRSVSWYQQTPGQGLQFLFEYFSETQRNKGNFPGRFSGRQFSNSRSEMNVSTLELGDSALYLCASSSHRRSSYNEQFFGPGTRLTVL.

This clonotype was seen repeatedly, ten times or more. This chain uses TRBV5-1 with TRBJ1-2, with a weak D call TRBD1 (6 bases). The CDR3 is 14 residues long. Germline V gene sequence: CDR1 SGHRS, CDR2 YFSETQ. V dropped 0 bases and J dropped 10 bases, with 16 bases sitting between them. CDR3 in amino acids: CASSLDSTGWDYTF. For the CDR3, the DNA is TGCGCCAGCAGCTTGGACTCGACAGGCTGGGACTACACCTTC.

This clonotype showed up many times. This chain joins TRBV25-1 and TRBJ1-3, with 7 bases identical to TRBD1. V trimming: 4 bases; J trimming: 3 bases; junction bases outside the gene matches: 0. Germline CDR1 reads MGHDK; CDR2 reads SYGVNS. The CDR3 extends over 13 amino acids. CDR3 protein: CASSGTGGNTIYF. The DNA for the CDR3 is TGTGCCAGCAGTGGGACAGGTGGAAACACCATATATTTT.

This clonotype has at least ten counts. This chain joins TRBV12-3 or TRBV12-4 and TRBJ2-3; no firm D call. Trimming left V 3 bases short and J 8 bases short, with 3 bases between. The CDR3 is made up of 10 amino acids. Here the CDR3 DNA reads TGTGCCAGCAGTTTGGGTACGCAGTATTTT. Translating gives CASSLGTQYF.

This clonotype was counted ten times or more. V gene TRBV7-2 combines with J gene TRBJ2-7; 10 bases map to TRBD2. Trimming at V came to 8 bases and at J to 2 bases, leaving 6 bases not matched to a gene. CDR3 length: 14 residues. Germline V gives CDR1 SGHTA, CDR2 FQGNSA. In nucleotides, the CDR3 is TGTGCCAGCTGCTCTAGCGGGGGCCCCTACGAGCAGTACTTC. Amino acids: CASCSSGGPYEQYF. Full variable domain (outside the CDR3, taken from reference TRBV7-2 and TRBJ2-7): GAGVSQSPSNKVTEKGKDVELRCDPISGHTALYWYRQSLGQGLEFLIYFQGNSAPDKSGLPSDRFSAERTGGSVSTLTIQRTQQEDSAVYLCASCSSGGPYEQYFGPGTRLTVT.

Ten or more counts support this clonotype. The chain links TRBV5-6 to TRBJ1-3; D not certain. Germline loops: CDR1 SGHDT, CDR2 YYEEEE. The length of the CDR3 is 14 residues. The V and J ends lost 0 bases and 0 bases respectively, with 4 bases between them. CDR3 bases: TGTGCCAGCAGCTTGGAGAGCTCTGGAAACACCATATATTTT. Translated: CASSLESSGNTIYF. The whole variable domain, filled in from reference TRBV5-6 and TRBJ1-3, reads DAGVTQSPTHLIKTRGQQVTLRCSPKSGHDTVSWYQQALGQGPQFIFQYYEEEERQRGNFPDRFSGHQFPNYSSELNVNALLLGDSALYLCASSLESSGNTIYFGEGSWLTVV.

This clonotype has ten or more counts. The rearrangement joins TRBV7-8 to TRBJ2-5; no clear D gene. The CDR3 is 14 amino acids. Trimming pared 5 bases from V and 7 bases from J, leaving 17 bases between. From germline, CDR1 is SGHVS and CDR2 FQNEAQ. The DNA for the CDR3 is TGTGCCAGCAGCCGCGGACGGGCCACCGTGACCCAGTACTTC. Translating gives CASSRGRATVTQYF.

This clonotype has ten or more counts. V usage is TRBV11-2 and J usage is TRBJ2-2; 8 bases line up with TRBD1. This CDR3 has 16 amino acids. V dropped 4 bases and J dropped 6; count of bases not matched to a gene: 10. Germline lookup yields CDR1 SGHAT and CDR2 FQNNGV. CDR3 residues: CASSSWVRGLPGELFF. The CDR3 DNA is TGTGCCAGCAGCTCCTGGGTCAGGGGGCTTCCCGGGGAGCTGTTTTTT.

This clonotype was seen ten or more times. CDR3 protein: CASSQPGQNSPLHF. The CDR3 DNA sequence: TGTGCCAGCAGCCAACCGGGACAAAATTCACCCCTCCACTTT. J is TRBJ1-6 and V is TRBV7-9; possibly TRBD1 for D (6 bases). Germline V gene lookup returns CDR1 SEHNR and CDR2 FQNEAQ (reference sequence). The CDR3 loop spans 14 amino acids. V was pared by 5 bases and J by 7 bases, with 12 bases between.

The chain uses TRBV12-5 and TRBJ1-5; D call uncertain. V lost 6 bases and J lost 8, with 20 bases in between. Germline V gene data show CDR1 as LGHNT and CDR2 as FRNRAP. CDR3 length: 15 residues. CDR3 coding DNA: TGTGCTAGTGGGCTGGGCACCGGGTATAATGAGCCCCAGCATTTT. This translates into CASGLGTGYNEPQHF.

This clonotype was recorded at least ten times. The chain recombines TRBV6-1 with TRBJ2-6; 7 nucleotides align to TRBD1. Germline CDR1 and CDR2: MNHNS and SASEGT. Trimming at V came to 6 bases and at J to 0 bases, leaving 11 bases not matched to a gene. CDR3 length equals 18 residues. The chain's CDR3 is CASRADTGAFSGANVLTF. CDR3 coding DNA: TGTGCCAGCAGGGCTGACACAGGGGCCTTCTCTGGGGCCAACGTCCTGACTTTC.

This clonotype was found many times. The CDR3 DNA is TGTGCCAGCAGTTTAACTGGGAAAGATACGCAGTATTTT. It encodes CASSLTGKDTQYF. The gene calls are TRBV12-3 or TRBV12-4 and TRBJ2-3; D is uncertain. V lost 2 bases and J lost 5, with 8 bases in between. The CDR3 runs to 13 residues.

There are many counts of this clonotype. This chain uses TRBV7-2 with TRBJ2-7; D possibly corresponds to TRBD1 (5 bases). The CDR3 sequence is 15 residues long. V lost 0 bases and J lost 5, with 14 bases in between. Germline values: CDR1 SGHTA, CDR2 FQGNSA. The CDR3 nucleotides read TGTGCCAGCAGCTTAGCGGGGCCCCTCTACAACGAGCAGTACTTC. This encodes CASSLAGPLYNEQYF.

The chain couples TRBV9 to TRBJ2-3; TRBD2 agrees at 8 bases. Germline CDR1 SGDLS, CDR2 YYNGEE. The CDR3 extends over 14 amino acids. J gave up 6 bases and V 3 bases, and 6 bases lay outside the gene matches. This CDR3 is CASSARSGGDTQYF. The CDR3 coding sequence is TGTGCCAGCAGCGCCCGTTCGGGGGGGGATACGCAGTATTTT.

This clonotype was counted many times. J is TRBJ2-3 and V is TRBV20-1; 7 nucleotides line up with TRBD2. The CDR3 totals 15 residues. The V segment lost 2 bases and the J segment 1 base; nucleotides outside the gene matches: 6. Germline CDR1 is DFQATT and CDR2 is SNEGSKA (reference sequence). The CDR3 coding sequence is TGCAGTGCTAGACGAACGGCGGGGGGCACAGATACGCAGTATTTT. Translating gives CSARRTAGGTDTQYF.

This clonotype has a count of ten or more. This chain connects TRBV12-3 or TRBV12-4 to TRBJ2-1; no reliable D call. This CDR3 comprises 11 residues. Trimming stripped 6 bases from V and 8 bases from J, with 8 bases between. The CDR3 nucleotides are TGTGCCAGCAGGTGGGGATATGAGCAGTTCTTC. The encoded protein is CASRWGYEQFF.

This clonotype was counted between two and nine times. The gene calls are TRBV4-3 and TRBJ1-4; TRBD1 matches 7 bases. The CDR3 extends over 15 amino acids. Germline CDR1 and CDR2: LGHNA and YSLEER. The V and J ends lost 0 bases and 10 bases, in that order; junction bases with no gene match: 8. DNA for the CDR3: TGCGCCAGCAGCCAAGACAGGGGGAGGGTCGGAAAACTGTTTTTT. This codes for CASSQDRGRVGKLFF.

This clonotype was found many times. The chain is built from TRBV6-5 and TRBJ1-2; D possibly corresponds to TRBD1 (6 bases). The CDR3 extends over 16 amino acids. Trimming removed 7 bases from V and 0 bases from J, with 18 bases in between. Per the germline V gene, CDR1 is MNHEY and CDR2 is SVGAGI. The CDR3 sequence: CASNSYDRPANYGYTF. In nucleotides, the CDR3 is TGTGCCAGCAACAGCTACGACAGGCCGGCTAACTATGGCTACACCTTC.

This clonotype was counted at least ten times. This chain uses TRBV4-1 with TRBJ1-2, with 7 bases lining up with TRBD1. CDR1 is MGHRA and CDR2 is YSYEKL in the germline V gene. The J segment lost 2 bases and the V segment lost 8 bases, leaving 11 bases of the junction unmatched. The CDR3 is 15 residues long. The CDR3 DNA follows: TGCGCCAGCCGACCACTGATACAGGGGAACTATGGCTACACCTTC. It encodes CASRPLIQGNYGYTF.

The sample holds many counts of this clonotype. The chain is built from TRBV7-2 and TRBJ1-2; the match to TRBD1 covers 8 bases. The length of the CDR3 is 14 residues. Germline loops: CDR1 SGHTA, CDR2 FQGNSA. Germline trimming cut 5 bases from V and 8 bases from J; bases unmatched to any gene: 10. The CDR3 coding sequence is TGTGCCAGCAGCGGGGACAGGACTGTAAGGGGCTACACCTTC. It codes for CASSGDRTVRGYTF.

This clonotype was seen repeatedly, ten times or more. The V gene is TRBV20-1, the J gene TRBJ2-7, with 8 nucleotides matching TRBD2. Per the germline V gene, CDR1 is DFQATT and CDR2 is SNEGSKA (reference sequence). Trimming at V came to 3 bases and at J to 3 bases, leaving 4 bases not matched to a gene. The CDR3 is made up of 13 amino acids. Here the CDR3 DNA reads TGCAGTGCTAGTGCGGGGGGACTCTACGAGCAGTACTTC. Amino acids: CSASAGGLYEQYF.

This clonotype was recorded at least ten times. J is TRBJ1-5 and V is TRBV28; 8 bases fit TRBD1. V lost 5 bases, J lost 6 bases, and 9 bases stayed unmatched. In germline, CDR1 is MDHEN, CDR2 SYDVKM. The CDR3 spans 15 residues. Written as DNA, the CDR3 is TGTGCCAGCAGTCCTCCCCAGGGGGCGGGTCAGCCCCAGCATTTT. Residues: CASSPPQGAGQPQHF.

This clonotype was observed at least ten times. This chain connects TRBV6-1 to TRBJ2-7; perhaps TRBD2 as D (6 bases). V was cut by 2 bases and J by 2 bases, with 19 bases left in between. This CDR3 has 17 residues. CDR1 MNHNS and CDR2 SASEGT come from the germline V gene. The CDR3 loop reads CASSEPTSIYVAYEQYF. For the CDR3, the DNA is TGTGCCAGCAGTGAACCTACTAGCATCTATGTGGCCTACGAGCAGTACTTC.